The 32 T cell receptor beta chains below were found in one sample sequenced in a study of control samples from healthy donors and cancer patients. The repertoire was sequenced with immunoSEQ multiplex PCR; TCRdb's copy has only in-frame clones and lacks some. The data show 100,000 to 150,000 clones, more than 75% seen once. The material sequenced was blood. Receptors originate from a man in his forties in good health.

The V call is TRBV29-1, the J call TRBJ2-1; D assignment may be TRBD1 or TRBD2 (5 bases each). With 7 bases removed from V and 7 bases from J, the gap between germline ends came to 20 bases. Germline V gene sequence: CDR1 SQVTM, CDR2 ANQGSEA. The length of the CDR3 is 14 residues. CDR3 DNA: TGCAGCGACCACCGAGCGAGGGGCGGAAATGAGCAGTTCTTC. Protein sequence: CSDHRARGGNEQFF.

The J gene is TRBJ1-6, the V gene TRBV5-6; 7 bases agree with TRBD1. J gave up 13 bases and V 0 bases, and 4 bases lay outside the gene matches. CDR1 and CDR2 (germline): SGHDT, YYEEEE. The CDR3 has 13 residues. The CDR3 DNA sequence: TGTGCCAGCAGCTTGGGGCAGGGGGTTCCCCTCCACTTT. Its translation: CASSLGQGVPLHF.

The J gene is TRBJ2-7, the V gene TRBV7-9; TRBD1 might be the D (7 bases). Deletions cut 2 bases from V and 5 bases from J, with 13 bases between. Germline lookup yields CDR1 SEHNR and CDR2 FQNEAQ (reference sequence). The CDR3 totals 14 residues. As DNA, the CDR3 is TGTGCCAGCAGCTTACCACAGGGGAGGAACGAGCAGTACTTC. This translates into CASSLPQGRNEQYF. The variable domain in full, completed from reference TRBV7-9 and TRBJ2-7, reads DTGVSQNPRHKITKRGQNVTFRCDPISEHNRLYWYRQTLGQGPEFLTYFQNEAQLEKSRLLSDRFSAERPKGSFSTLEIQRTEQGDSAMYLCASSLPQGRNEQYFGPGTRLTVT.

This sequence joins TRBV29-1 and TRBJ2-3; D unclear. The CDR3 length is 15 residues. Germline CDR1 reads SQVTM; CDR2 reads ANQGSEA. Trimming stripped 7 bases from V and 0 bases from J, with 17 bases between. CDR3 coding DNA: TGCAGCGCCGTTAACTCGGGCTTCAGCACAGATACGCAGTATTTT. Amino acid sequence: CSAVNSGFSTDTQYF.

The V and J genes are TRBV2 and TRBJ1-2; TRBD1 is a possible D gene (5 bases). In germline, CDR1 is SNHLY, CDR2 FYNNEI. This CDR3 is 14 amino acids long. V lost 7 bases, J lost 7 bases, and 19 bases lay in between. The CDR3 bases are TGTGCCAGCACCAAGATCGGGGACCTAGGTGGCTACACCTTC. Protein sequence: CASTKIGDLGGYTF.

The rearrangement uses TRBV6-6 and TRBJ2-7; D is possibly TRBD1 (7 bases). The germline CDR1 and CDR2 sequences are MNHNY and SVGAGI (reference sequence). The CDR3 sequence is 13 residues long. Trimming pared 7 bases from V and 2 bases from J, leaving 12 bases between. The CDR3 region has the DNA TGTGCCAGCAACGGGGGACAGACCTACGAGCAGTACTTC. Translating it yields CASNGGQTYEQYF.

This clone was recorded only once. This rearrangement joins TRBV10-1 to TRBJ1-6; the match to TRBD1 covers 9 bases. This CDR3 has 14 amino acids. Losses at the gene ends were 1 base for V and 14 bases for J; bases not matched to a gene: 6. The V gene's germline CDR1 is WNHNN and CDR2 SYGVQD (reference sequence). The CDR3 coding sequence is TGCGCCAGCAGTGAGTTGGGACAGGGTGGAACCCTCCACTTT. Protein sequence: CASSELGQGGTLHF.

The rearrangement uses TRBV14 and TRBJ2-3, with 8 bases fitting TRBD1. The CDR3 length is 15 residues. V lost 2 bases and J lost 3; bases outside the gene matches: 4. The germline CDR1 and CDR2 sequences are SGHDN and FVKESK. The CDR3 DNA reads as TGTGCCAGCAGCCAATGGACAGGGACAACAGATACGCAGTATTTT. The encoded protein is CASSQWTGTTDTQYF.

CDR3 nucleotide sequence: TGTGCCAGCAGCTCCCAGACAGGGAGGACTGAAGCTTTCTTT. It codes for CASSSQTGRTEAFF. The chain recombines TRBV11-3 with TRBJ1-1, with 7 bases matching TRBD1. V gave up 4 bases and J gave up 5 bases; unmatched junction bases: 7. This CDR3 comprises 14 residues. Germline-derived CDR1 and CDR2 are SGHNT and YENEEA. The full variable domain, its missing parts supplied by reference TRBV11-3 and TRBJ1-1, is EAGVVQSPRYKIIEKKQPVAFWCNPISGHNTLYWYLQNLGQGPELLIRYENEEAVDDSQLPKDRFSAERLKGVDSTLKIQPAELGDSAVYLCASSSQTGRTEAFFGQGTRLTVV.

Only one count was recorded for this clone. The genes are TRBV5-5 and TRBJ1-1; weak D call: TRBD1 (6 bases). Deletions cut 5 bases from V and 2 bases from J, with 10 bases between. Germline-derived CDR1 and CDR2 are SGHKS and YYEKEE (reference sequence). The CDR3 extends over 13 amino acids. CDR3 in amino acids: CASRWTANTEAFF. The CDR3 region has the DNA TGTGCCAGCAGGTGGACAGCTAACACTGAAGCTTTCTTT.

The chain links TRBV6-5 to TRBJ2-3, with 8 bases aligning to TRBD2. Germline V lookup: CDR1 MNHEY, CDR2 SVGAGI. This CDR3 spans 16 amino acids. Trimming took 1 base from V and 4 from J; bases not matched to a gene: 7. CDR3 sequence (DNA): TGTGCCAGCAGTTACTACGGGGGGGGCTCCGCAGATACGCAGTATTTT. Protein: CASSYYGGGSADTQYF.

This clone is a singleton in its sample. This chain connects TRBV11-2 to TRBJ2-7, with 8 bases fitting TRBD1. The ends lost 0 bases at V and 13 bases at J; junction bases unmatched: 2. The germline V gene has CDR1 SGHAT and CDR2 FQNNGV. CDR3 length: 11 residues. Written as DNA, the CDR3 is TGTGCCAGCAGCTTAGACAGGGGGCTCTACTTC. This translates into CASSLDRGLYF.

The chain joins TRBV24-1 to TRBJ2-5, with D possibly matching TRBD1 (6 bases). CDR1 and CDR2 (germline): KGHDR, SFDVKD. The CDR3 is 16 amino acids. The V end was cut by 3 bases, the J end by 3 bases, with 16 bases between. CDR3 region: CATSDGGQRTEETQYF. The CDR3 DNA reads TGTGCCACCAGTGATGGGGGCCAGCGGACCGAAGAGACCCAGTACTTC.

This clone has just one count. The rearrangement links TRBV12-3 or TRBV12-4 to TRBJ1-1, with TRBD1 as a possible D gene (5 bases). CDR3 length: 12 residues. V lost 3 bases and J lost 4, with 6 bases in between. CDR3 in DNA: TGTGCCAGCAGTTTCAGGGCCACTGAAGCTTTCTTT. It is translated as CASSFRATEAFF.

This chain uses TRBV7-9 with TRBJ2-7; 9 nucleotides line up with TRBD1. Germline CDR1 is SEHNR and CDR2 is FQNEAQ (reference sequence). The CDR3 has 14 amino acids. The trim removed 4 bases at V and 5 bases at J, leaving 6 bases unmatched. DNA of the CDR3: TGTGCCAGCAGCTGGGGGACAGGGAACCACGAGCAGTACTTC. Translating gives CASSWGTGNHEQYF. The entire variable domain, with the rest obtained from reference TRBV7-9 and TRBJ2-7, is as follows: DTGVSQNPRHKITKRGQNVTFRCDPISEHNRLYWYRQTLGQGPEFLTYFQNEAQLEKSRLLSDRFSAERPKGSFSTLEIQRTEQGDSAMYLCASSWGTGNHEQYFGPGTRLTVT.

There are a few counts of this clone. The chain carries TRBV25-1 and TRBJ1-6; D might be TRBD1 (5 bases). Trimming took off 2 bases at V and 12 bases at J, with 14 bases between the two ends. Looked up from germline, CDR1 is MGHDK and CDR2 is SYGVNS. This CDR3 is 14 amino acids long. This CDR3 reads CASSEAVPGEPLHF. Here the CDR3 DNA reads TGTGCCAGCAGTGAAGCGGTACCGGGGGAACCCCTCCACTTT.

The CDR3 nucleotides read TGTGCCACCTCCGACAGGGTGAACACTGAAGCTTTCTTT. Protein product: CATSDRVNTEAFF. This chain joins TRBV12-3 or TRBV12-4 and TRBJ1-1, with 7 bases matching TRBD1. The CDR3 is made up of 13 amino acids. The V gene end was trimmed by 10 bases and the J gene end by 0 bases; junction bases not matched to a gene: 5.

This clone appeared a few times. V and J are TRBV6-5 and TRBJ2-2, with 8 bases matching TRBD1. V lost 6 bases to trimming and J lost 0 bases; unmatched junction nucleotides: 3. The CDR3 length is 15 residues. The V gene's germline CDR1 is MNHEY and CDR2 SVGAGI. The DNA for the CDR3 is TGTGCCAGCAGGATGGACAGGGCGAACACCGGGGAGCTGTTTTTT. This sequence encodes CASRMDRANTGELFF.

This chain uses TRBV6-5 with TRBJ2-1, with 12 bases lining up with TRBD2. J lost 3 bases, V lost 10 bases, and 4 bases had no gene match. The CDR3 totals 14 residues. Germline V gives CDR1 MNHEY, CDR2 SVGAGI. The CDR3 loop reads CATLAGGLYNEQFF. The CDR3, as DNA: TGTGCCACCCTAGCGGGGGGGCTCTACAATGAGCAGTTCTTC.

The gene calls are TRBV20-1 and TRBJ1-1; D uncertain. The V end lost 3 bases, the J end lost 0 bases, and 11 bases lay between the germline ends. The CDR3 runs to 14 residues. Germline assignment: CDR1 DFQATT and CDR2 SNEGSKA (reference sequence). CDR3 sequence reads: CSASLDLLNTEAFF. The DNA of the CDR3 is TGCAGTGCTAGTCTCGACCTCTTGAACACTGAAGCTTTCTTT.

This chain uses TRBV4-1 with TRBJ2-2; 7 positions match TRBD1. Germline CDR1 MGHRA, CDR2 YSYEKL. CDR3 length equals 16 residues. V gave up 4 bases and J gave up 3 bases; unmatched junction bases: 8. The CDR3 sequence is CASSPLTGLYTGELFF. The CDR3 nucleotides read TGCGCCAGCAGCCCGTTGACAGGGTTGTACACCGGGGAGCTGTTTTTT.

V and J are TRBV9 and TRBJ1-2; D might be TRBD1 (5 bases). V lost 1 base, J lost 6 bases, and 13 bases lay in between. The CDR3 runs to 14 residues. Per germline, CDR1 SGDLS and CDR2 YYNGEE. The DNA of the CDR3 is TGTGCCAGCAGCGTATTGGGGCGAAGGGATGGCTACACCTTC. The encoded protein is CASSVLGRRDGYTF.

The chain joins TRBV4-1 to TRBJ1-3; a possible D gene is TRBD1 (5 bases). The germline CDR1 and CDR2 sequences are MGHRA and YSYEKL. The CDR3 totals 16 residues. Trimming stripped 4 bases from V and 5 bases from J, with 18 bases between. The CDR3 DNA reads TGCGCCAGCAGCCCGGAGACGGCAGGGAGGAGAAACACCATATATTTT. It translates to CASSPETAGRRNTIYF.

This clone appeared once. V usage is TRBV18 and J usage is TRBJ1-4, with unresolved D. Germline-derived CDR1 and CDR2 are KGHSH and LQKENI. Trimming stripped 3 bases from V and 1 base from J, with 12 bases between. The CDR3 runs to 16 residues. CDR3 sequence: CASSPSLPGTNEKLFF. CDR3 DNA: TGTGCCAGCTCACCGAGTTTGCCAGGAACTAATGAAAAACTGTTTTTT. The whole variable domain, remainder taken from reference TRBV18 and TRBJ1-4, is NAGVMQNPRHLVRRRGQEARLRCSPMKGHSHVYWYRQLPEEGLKFMVYLQKENIIDESGMPKERFSAEFPKEGPSILRIQQVVRGDSAAYFCASSPSLPGTNEKLFFGSGTQLSVL.

The V call is TRBV15, the J call TRBJ1-2; 8 bases fit TRBD1. V gave up 3 bases and J gave up 2 bases; unmatched junction bases: 5. The CDR3 extends over 15 amino acids. Germline V gene sequence: CDR1 LNHNV, CDR2 YYDKDF (reference sequence). The CDR3 loop reads CATSRGGQANYGYTF. In nucleotides, the CDR3 is TGTGCCACCAGCAGGGGGGGACAGGCCAACTATGGCTACACCTTC.

The V gene is TRBV4-1, the J gene TRBJ1-5; D is unclear. The CDR3 extends over 15 amino acids. CDR1 is MGHRA, CDR2 YSYEKL, per germline. Trimming removed 0 bases from V and 9 bases from J, with 15 bases in between. The CDR3 coding sequence is TGCGCCAGCAGCCAAGACCGGGGTCGGGGTAGGCCCCAGCATTTT. Its protein is CASSQDRGRGRPQHF.

This clone was detected only a few times. This CDR3 is missing its conserved last phenylalanine or tryptophan, likely due to a read error. Because the CDR3's place on the DNA is in doubt, the DNA is left out and the CDR3 is given as listed by TCRdb. The rearrangement uses TRBV21-1 and TRBJ1-2; TRBD1 is the table's D call, not checked against the DNA. TRBV21-1 is recorded as a pseudogene. 10 amino acids form the CDR3, both terminal residues included. This CDR3 reads CASSKAQVLG.

This chain joins TRBV6-6 and TRBJ1-1, with 8 nucleotides matching TRBD1. The V gene's germline CDR1 is MNHNY and CDR2 SVGAGI (reference sequence). V lost 0 bases to trimming and J lost 0 bases; unmatched junction nucleotides: 3. The CDR3 spans 16 residues. The CDR3 region is CASSYSQGQVNTEAFF. The CDR3 DNA reads as TGTGCCAGCAGTTACTCTCAGGGACAGGTGAACACTGAAGCTTTCTTT.

The chain carries TRBV7-8 and TRBJ2-1; D is possibly TRBD2 (5 bases). CDR3 length: 15 residues. The germline gives CDR1 SGHVS, CDR2 FQNEAQ. V dropped 1 base and J dropped 7 bases, with 14 bases sitting between them. The CDR3 DNA sequence: TGTGCCAGCAGCTTAGATCGGGCTAGCTCTAATGAGCAGTTCTTC. Residues: CASSLDRASSNEQFF.

The sample holds a few counts of this clone. The V call is TRBV27, the J call TRBJ1-6; 11 bases match TRBD1. The CDR3 sequence is 19 residues long. Germline CDR1 is MNHEY and CDR2 is SMNVEV (reference sequence). V shed 0 bases and J 7 bases; nucleotides not matched to a gene: 11. CDR3 bases: TGTGCCAGCAGTTTATCTTGGACAGGGGGCGCCTTGAGGAATTCACCCCTCCACTTT. Its translation is CASSLSWTGGALRNSPLHF.

The chain combines TRBV6-5 with TRBJ1-1; D is unclear. CDR1 is MNHEY and CDR2 is SVGAGI in the germline V gene. V was clipped by 2 bases and J by 3 bases, with 16 bases between them. This CDR3 is 16 amino acids long. The CDR3 DNA follows: TGTGCCAGCAGTTACGACGGGCGGGAAGCTCACACTGAAGCTTTCTTT. Its protein product is CASSYDGREAHTEAFF.

This rearrangement joins TRBV24-1 to TRBJ2-1; possible D gene TRBD2, 6 bases. CDR1 KGHDR and CDR2 SFDVKD come from the germline V gene. V lost 0 bases and J lost 10, with 18 bases in between. The CDR3 consists of 16 residues. The CDR3 nucleotides are TGTGCCACCAGTGATTTGCGGGGGACTGGGGAAAGGGAGCAGTTCTTC. Protein sequence: CATSDLRGTGEREQFF.